Below, one T cell receptor (beta chain) is given with its context. The sample holds one count of this clone. It lacks a known antigen. No base quality values were provided; no much bigger clone lies one nucleotide off. These data belong to a study of blood T cell repertoires in COVID-19 (dated by TCRdb to about 2020). A note on the overall study: Samples covering the acute and convalescent phases of COVID-19 were provided by collaborators in the United States, Italy and Spain. Where available, HLA class I and class II types were obtained from metadata supplied by the sample provider rather than from assay-based typing. Sample metadata almost always included a de-identified subject ID, COVID-19 status, age in years and sex. Samples came from the ongoing ImmuneRACE study (first 160 participants) plus 1,254 subjects from 6 global collaborators. A freely available public database, intended as a resource for researchers studying the immune response to SARS-CoV-2, is where the repertoires were released. The dataset comprised deeply sampled blood TCRbeta repertoires from subjects exposed to, actively infected with, or recovered from COVID-19. The prospective study material was composed of cDNA or gDNA derived from T cells, B-cell-depleted T cells, or PBMCs. Broad study findings and their caveats: The amount of clinical and demographic metadata varied by source and participant and was provided uncurated.

Taken from cysteine to phenylalanine, the CDR3 has 18 residues. Only the CDR3 portion is preserved as DNA: 54 bases, with reading frame beginning at the first base. CDR1 is given as SEHNR and CDR2 as FQNEAQ, both from the germline V gene (reference sequence). Trimming removed 4 bases from V and 3 bases from J, leaving 21 bases between the germline ends. TCRbeta CDR3 regions were amplified from genomic DNA by means of the immunoSEQ Assay, a bias-controlled multiplex PCR. Concerning the study's data processing: The number of nucleated cells in each sample was estimated by amplification of reference gene primers within the assay. To quantify the absolute abundance of each unique TCRbeta CDR3 rearrangement, sequence reads were collapsed and filtered. For each sample, productive Simpson clonality was calculated by taking the square root of Simpson's diversity index across productive rearrangements. TCRdb retrieved this table from immuneACCESS and kept in-frame rearrangements only. Not all clones are present; in checked studies, unresolved V genes account for under half, and no reason is known for the remainder. D and trimming come from the DNA, and the V and J calls and clone size come from that table. This sample lists 180,000 or so clones; about 81% were detected once. Of the sample, about 10% falls within the top ten clones.

In Seattle, one collaborating source enrolled patients while the infection was active and tracked those patients longitudinally over the course of disease. Collaborating institutions collected whole blood in K2EDTA tubes following their own protocols. For TCRbeta analysis, collaborators shipped samples as frozen whole blood, isolated PBMCs, or DNA extracted from either of those sample types. The clonotype was recovered from a woman of 80 years or more with COVID-19, enrolled during active disease. Sequencing was carried out using peripheral blood. This chain is built from TRBV7-9 and TRBJ1-4, and possibly TRBD1, on 6 matching bases. CDR3 protein: CASSSSRTDKTANEKLFF. The nucleotide sequence is TGTGCCAGCAGCTCGTCAAGGACAGATAAAACCGCTAATGAAAAACTGTTTTTT.